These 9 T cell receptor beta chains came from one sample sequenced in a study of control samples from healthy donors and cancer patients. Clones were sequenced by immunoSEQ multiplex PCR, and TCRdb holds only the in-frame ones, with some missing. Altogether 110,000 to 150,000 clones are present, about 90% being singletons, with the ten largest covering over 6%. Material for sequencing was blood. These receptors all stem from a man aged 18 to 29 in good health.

The CDR3 coding sequence is TGCGCCAGCAGCTTGGTTGGGGATCCGGGGAGGGCACCCCTCCACTTT. Protein sequence: CASSLVGDPGRAPLHF. The chain combines TRBV5-1 with TRBJ1-6; D gene uncertain. The CDR3 has 16 amino acids. From germline, CDR1 is SGHRS and CDR2 YFSETQ. The V gene lost 0 bases and the J gene lost 11 bases, with 18 bases spanning the gap.

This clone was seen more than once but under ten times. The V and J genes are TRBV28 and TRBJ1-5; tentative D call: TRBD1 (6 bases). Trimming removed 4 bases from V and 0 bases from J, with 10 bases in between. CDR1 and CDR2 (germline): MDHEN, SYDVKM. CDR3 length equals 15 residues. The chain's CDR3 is CASSSGQNSNQPQHF. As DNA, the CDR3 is TGTGCCAGCAGTTCCGGACAGAATAGCAATCAGCCCCAGCATTTT.

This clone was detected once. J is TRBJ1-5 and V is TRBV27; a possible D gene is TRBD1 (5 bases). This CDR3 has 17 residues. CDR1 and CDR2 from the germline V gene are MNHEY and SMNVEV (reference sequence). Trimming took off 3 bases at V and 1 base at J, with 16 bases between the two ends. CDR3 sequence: CASSLATPEGSNQPQHF. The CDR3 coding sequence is TGTGCCAGCAGTTTGGCGACACCCGAGGGGAGCAATCAGCCCCAGCATTTT.

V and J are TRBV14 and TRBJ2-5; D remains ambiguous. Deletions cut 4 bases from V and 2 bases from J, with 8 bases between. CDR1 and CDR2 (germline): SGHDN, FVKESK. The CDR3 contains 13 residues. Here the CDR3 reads CASSRREQETQYF. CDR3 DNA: TGTGCCAGCAGCCGTCGAGAGCAAGAGACCCAGTACTTC.

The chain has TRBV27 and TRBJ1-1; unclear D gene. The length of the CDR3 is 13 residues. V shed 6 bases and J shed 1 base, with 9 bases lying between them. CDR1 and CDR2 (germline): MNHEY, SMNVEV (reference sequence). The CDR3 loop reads CASRNGENTEAFF. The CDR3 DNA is TGTGCCAGCAGAAATGGCGAGAACACTGAAGCTTTCTTT.

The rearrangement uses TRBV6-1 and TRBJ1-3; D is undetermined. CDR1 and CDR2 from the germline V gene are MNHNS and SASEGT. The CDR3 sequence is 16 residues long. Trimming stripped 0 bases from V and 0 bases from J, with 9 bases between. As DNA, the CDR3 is TGTGCCAGCAGTGAAGCGGCCTACCCCTCTGGAAACACCATATATTTT. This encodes CASSEAAYPSGNTIYF.

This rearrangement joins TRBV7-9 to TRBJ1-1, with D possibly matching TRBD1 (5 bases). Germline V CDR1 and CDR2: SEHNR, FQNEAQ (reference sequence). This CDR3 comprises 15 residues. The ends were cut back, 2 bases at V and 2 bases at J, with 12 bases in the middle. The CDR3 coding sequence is TGTGCCAGCAGCTTAACAGGACTAATCAACACTGAAGCTTTCTTT. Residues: CASSLTGLINTEAFF.

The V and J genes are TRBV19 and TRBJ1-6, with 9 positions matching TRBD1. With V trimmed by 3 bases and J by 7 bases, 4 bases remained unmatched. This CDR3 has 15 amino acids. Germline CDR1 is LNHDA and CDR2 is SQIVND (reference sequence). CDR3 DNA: TGTGCCAGTAGTATGTGGGACAGGGAGAATTCACCCCTCCACTTT. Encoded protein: CASSMWDRENSPLHF.

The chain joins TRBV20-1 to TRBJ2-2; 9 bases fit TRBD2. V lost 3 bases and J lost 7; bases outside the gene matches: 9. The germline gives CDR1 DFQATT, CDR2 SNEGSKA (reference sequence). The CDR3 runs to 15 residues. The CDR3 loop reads CSASGPGLAGGELFF. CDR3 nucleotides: TGCAGTGCTAGTGGACCGGGACTAGCCGGCGGGGAGCTGTTTTTT.